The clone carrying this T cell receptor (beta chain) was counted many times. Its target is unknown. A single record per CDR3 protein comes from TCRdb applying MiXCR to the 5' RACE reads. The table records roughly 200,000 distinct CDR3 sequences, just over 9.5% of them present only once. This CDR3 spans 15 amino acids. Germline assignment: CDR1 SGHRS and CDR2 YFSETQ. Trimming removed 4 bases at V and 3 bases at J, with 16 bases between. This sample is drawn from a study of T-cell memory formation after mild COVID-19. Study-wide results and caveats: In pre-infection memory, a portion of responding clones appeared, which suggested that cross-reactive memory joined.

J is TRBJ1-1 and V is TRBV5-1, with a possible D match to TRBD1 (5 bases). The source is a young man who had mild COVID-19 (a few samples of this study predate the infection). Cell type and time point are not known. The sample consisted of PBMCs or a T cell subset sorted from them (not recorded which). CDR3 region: CASSPQGWLDTEAFF. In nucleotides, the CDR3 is TGCGCCAGCAGCCCCCAGGGATGGTTGGACACTGAAGCTTTCTTT.